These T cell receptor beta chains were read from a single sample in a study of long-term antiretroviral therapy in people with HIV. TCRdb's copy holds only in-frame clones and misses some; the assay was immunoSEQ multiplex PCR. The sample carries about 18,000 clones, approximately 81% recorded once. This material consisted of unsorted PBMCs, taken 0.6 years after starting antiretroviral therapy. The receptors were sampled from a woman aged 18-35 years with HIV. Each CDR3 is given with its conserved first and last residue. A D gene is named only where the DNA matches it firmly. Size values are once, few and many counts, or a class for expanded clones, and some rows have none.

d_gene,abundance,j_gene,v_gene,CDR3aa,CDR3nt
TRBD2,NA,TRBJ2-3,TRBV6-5,CASSISGRAGDTQYF,TGTGCCAGCAGTATAAGCGGGAGGGCCGGGGATACGCAGTATTTT
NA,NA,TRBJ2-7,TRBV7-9,CASRDSMSYEQYF,TGTGCCAGCAGGGACTCTATGAGCTACGAGCAGTACTTC
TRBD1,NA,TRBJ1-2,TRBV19,CASSPGGNNYGYTF,TGTGCCAGTAGTCCAGGGGGCAATAACTATGGCTACACCTTC
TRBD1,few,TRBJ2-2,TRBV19,CASSKRTGAGNTGELFF,TGTGCCAGTAGTAAAAGGACAGGGGCGGGTAACACCGGGGAGCTGTTTTTT
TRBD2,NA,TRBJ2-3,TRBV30,CAWSVASGNTDTQYF,TGTGCCTGGAGTGTAGCTAGCGGGAACACAGATACGCAGTATTTT
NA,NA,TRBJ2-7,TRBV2,CASSEYNEQYF,TGTGCCAGCAGTGAATATAACGAGCAGTACTTC
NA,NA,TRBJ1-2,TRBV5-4,CASSLGYGRPFYGYTF,TGTGCCAGCAGCTTGGGGTACGGCAGACCTTTCTATGGCTACACCTTC
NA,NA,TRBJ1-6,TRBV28,CASIVGSYNSPLHF,TGTGCCAGCATAGTTGGGTCCTATAATTCACCCCTCCACTTT
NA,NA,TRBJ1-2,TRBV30,CAWQRFMDYGYTF,TGTGCCTGGCAGCGGTTTATGGACTATGGCTACACCTTC
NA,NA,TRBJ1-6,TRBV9,CASSVGTSNSPLHF,TGTGCCAGCAGCGTAGGAACGTCGAATTCACCCCTCCACTTT
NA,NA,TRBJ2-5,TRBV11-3,CASSHTGYQETQYF,TGTGCCAGCAGCCACACAGGGTACCAAGAGACCCAGTACTTC
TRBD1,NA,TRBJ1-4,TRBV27,CASGAGQGIVGDEKLFF,TGTGCCAGCGGAGCGGGACAGGGGATAGTAGGTGATGAAAAACTGTTTTTT
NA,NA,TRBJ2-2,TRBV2,CASSYTGELFF,TGTGCCAGTTCCTACACCGGGGAGCTGTTTTTT
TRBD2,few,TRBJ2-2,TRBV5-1,CASSGGLALNTGELFF,TGCGCCAGCAGCGGGGGACTAGCGCTCAACACCGGGGAGCTGTTTTTT
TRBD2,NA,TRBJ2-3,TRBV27,CASSSPLLAGTQYF,TGTGCCAGCAGTTCGCCTCTACTAGCGGGGACGCAGTATTTT
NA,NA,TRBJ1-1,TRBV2,CATLTQGPTEAFF,TGTGCCACCCTAACTCAGGGGCCCACTGAAGCTTTCTTT
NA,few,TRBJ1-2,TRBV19,CAAWGYGYGYTF,TGTGCCGCATGGGGGTACGGCTATGGCTACACCTTC
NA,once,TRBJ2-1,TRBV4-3,CASSQIFEGNEQFF,TGCGCCAGCAGCCAAATTTTCGAGGGTAATGAGCAGTTCTTC
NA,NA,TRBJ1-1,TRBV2,CASSGRNTEAFF,TGTGCCAGCAGTGGTCGTAACACTGAAGCTTTCTTT
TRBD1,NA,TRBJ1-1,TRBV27,CASSFNRGIGNTEAFF,TGTGCCAGCAGTTTCAACAGGGGTATTGGGAACACTGAAGCTTTCTTT
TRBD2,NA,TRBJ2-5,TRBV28,CASSLPGTSGEETQYF,TGTGCCAGCAGCCTCCCCGGGACTAGCGGAGAAGAGACCCAGTACTTC
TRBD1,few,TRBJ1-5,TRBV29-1,CSVGKTGSQPQHF,TGCAGCGTTGGAAAGACAGGGAGTCAGCCCCAGCATTTT
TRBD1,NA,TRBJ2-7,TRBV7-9,CASSLGQGGLLYEQYF,TGTGCCAGCAGCTTGGGACAGGGGGGACTTCTCTACGAGCAGTACTTC
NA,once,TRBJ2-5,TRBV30,CAWKVVWGTQYF,TGTGCCTGGAAGGTCGTATGGGGGACCCAGTACTTC
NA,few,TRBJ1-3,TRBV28,CASRWTSGIGNTIYF,TGTGCCAGCAGGTGGACTAGCGGGATTGGAAACACCATATATTTT
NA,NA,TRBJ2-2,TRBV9,CASSVGLAVTGELFF,TGTGCCAGCAGCGTAGGATTAGCGGTCACCGGGGAGCTGTTTTTT
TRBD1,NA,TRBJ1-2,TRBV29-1,CSVQDRGRAYGYTF,TGCAGCGTTCAAGACAGGGGGCGAGCATATGGCTACACCTTC
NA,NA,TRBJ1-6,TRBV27,CASSLMIWGSGGSPLHF,TGTGCCAGCAGTTTAATGATCTGGGGCTCGGGGGGTTCACCCCTCCACTTT
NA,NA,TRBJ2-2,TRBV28,CASRLLGQSGELFF,TGTGCCAGCAGACTGCTCGGACAGTCCGGGGAGCTGTTTTTT
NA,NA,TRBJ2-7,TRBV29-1,CSVGESKHLEQYF,TGCAGCGTTGGGGAATCGAAGCACCTCGAGCAGTACTTC
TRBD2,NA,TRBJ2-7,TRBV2,CASSEARGSGIYEQYF,TGTGCCAGCAGTGAAGCGCGCGGTAGCGGGATCTACGAGCAGTACTTC
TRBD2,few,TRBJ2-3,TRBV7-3,CASSFSGGYTDTQYF,TGTGCCAGCAGCTTTAGCGGGGGCTACACAGATACGCAGTATTTT
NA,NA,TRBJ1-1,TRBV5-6,CASSFGRVAEAFF,TGTGCCAGCAGCTTCGGGAGGGTCGCCGAAGCTTTCTTT
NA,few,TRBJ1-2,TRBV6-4,CASSDGAGYGYTF,TGTGCCAGCAGCGACGGGGCAGGCTATGGCTACACCTTC
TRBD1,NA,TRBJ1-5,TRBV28,CASTTGTGGIGQPQHF,TGTGCCAGCACCACCGGGACAGGGGGCATCGGTCAGCCCCAGCATTTT
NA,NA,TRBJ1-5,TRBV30,CAWSVPGTLGGQPQHF,TGTGCCTGGAGTGTACCGGGGACACTCGGGGGTCAGCCCCAGCATTTT
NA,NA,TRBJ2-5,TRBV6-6,CASSYQGGQETQYF,TGTGCCAGCAGTTACCAGGGGGGACAAGAGACCCAGTACTTC
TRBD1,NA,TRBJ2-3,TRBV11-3,CASSLDPGGAGTDTQYF,TGTGCCAGCAGCTTAGATCCAGGGGGCGCGGGCACAGATACGCAGTATTTT
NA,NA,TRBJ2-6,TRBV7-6,CASSPRAHLSGANVLTF,TGTGCCAGCAGCCCCCGGGCCCACCTCTCTGGGGCCAACGTCCTGACTTTC
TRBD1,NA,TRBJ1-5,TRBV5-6,CASSVGTGGYQPQHF,TGTGCCAGCAGCGTAGGGACAGGGGGCTATCAGCCCCAGCATTTT
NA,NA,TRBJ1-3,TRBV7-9,CASSPDRSSGNTIYF,TGTGCCAGCAGCCCCGACAGGTCCTCTGGAAACACCATATATTTT
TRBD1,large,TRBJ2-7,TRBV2,CASSETGRGLFEQYF,TGTGCCAGCAGTGAAACGGGCAGGGGGTTATTCGAGCAGTACTTC
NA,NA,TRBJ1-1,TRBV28,CAIQGRNTEAFF,TGTGCCATCCAGGGGCGGAACACTGAAGCTTTCTTT
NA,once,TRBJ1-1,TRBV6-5,CASRDGRRNTEAFF,TGTGCCAGCAGGGACGGACGGAGGAACACTGAAGCTTTCTTT